This T cell receptor (beta chain) was documented in a study of T cells in Graves' hyperthyroidism and ophthalmopathy. This CDR3 comprises 13 residues. Germline CDR1 is SGHAT and CDR2 is FQNNGV. Amplification of TCR beta CDR3 regions was performed using RNA transcripts as template. Carried out on the TCR CDR3, a first-round RT-PCR used the HTBI primer set. One entry per CDR3 protein, called by TCRdb with MiXCR from the multiplex PCR reads. The table lists 460,000 or so distinct CDR3 sequences, around 14% of them singletons. Study observations and caveats: A model of 13 V-J pairs discriminated ophthalmopathy from stable hyperthyroidism. In validation, the model predicted ophthalmopathy. These predictions came a median about 6.5 months before onset. Appearing also in blood were most of the thyroid clonotypes expanded above 0.001.

Notes on this clonotype: What it recognizes is unknown. The junction and the germline gene differ at one end; a read error may be behind it.

Disease duration under 2 months; hyperthyroidism patients were aged 18 to 65. The sequence derives from a woman younger than 30 with Graves' hyperthyroidism. Sequenced input: blood. The chain couples TRBV11-2 to TRBJ2-1; D is perhaps TRBD2 (5 bases). CDR3 amino acids: CDSSLGSYNEQFF. The CDR3 DNA reads as TGTGACAGCAGCTTAGGGAGCTACAATGAGCAGTTCTTC.